These 10 T cell receptor beta chains were sequenced from one sample in a study of OX40 agonist ivuxolimab in advanced cancers. Profiling relied on immunoSEQ multiplex PCR, and the TCRdb table lists in-frame clones only, not all of them. The sample lists about 120,000 clones, around 93% occurring once. The sample was CD4+ or CD8+ T cells sorted from blood, taken in a trial of the OX40 agonist ivuxolimab. The receptor source for this set is an adult with an advanced solid tumor such as melanoma, head and neck, liver or kidney cancer.

The chain is built from TRBV7-2 and TRBJ1-2; no firm D call. The germline V and J ends were trimmed by 5 bases and 3 bases, with 13 bases remaining between them. This CDR3 contains 14 residues. Germline assignment: CDR1 SGHTA and CDR2 FQGNSA. The CDR3 loop reads CASSPTSGYYGYTF. DNA for the CDR3: TGTGCCAGCAGCCCCACCTCGGGTTACTATGGCTACACCTTC.

The rearrangement uses TRBV18 and TRBJ2-2; D is possibly TRBD2 (6 bases). CDR3 length: 17 residues. V lost 1 base and J lost 3, with 15 bases in between. CDR1 and CDR2 from the germline V gene are KGHSH and LQKENI. The CDR3 region has the DNA TGTGCCAGCTCACCACGAATCGGGGGTGCGGACACCGGGGAGCTGTTTTTT. Translation gives CASSPRIGGADTGELFF.

The rearrangement joins TRBV11-2 to TRBJ2-3; TRBD2 agrees at 7 bases. This CDR3 has 16 amino acids. Trimming removed 1 base from V and 4 bases from J; junction bases left unmatched: 8. CDR1 and CDR2 (germline): SGHAT, FQNNGV. CDR3 in amino acids: CASSLGAGVKADTQYF. The CDR3, as DNA: TGTGCCAGCAGCTTAGGTGCGGGAGTGAAGGCAGATACGCAGTATTTT.

The chain links TRBV11-2 to TRBJ2-3, with D possibly being TRBD2 (5 bases). CDR1 and CDR2 (germline): SGHAT, FQNNGV. Trimming stripped 5 bases from V and 2 bases from J, with 17 bases between. The CDR3 loop spans 16 amino acids. The DNA for the CDR3 is TGTGCCAGCAGCCCTAGTCGGAGCGGTGACACAGATACGCAGTATTTT. It codes for CASSPSRSGDTDTQYF.

J is TRBJ2-2 and V is TRBV5-4; 11 bases line up with TRBD1. CDR3 length: 17 amino acids. The junction had 8 bases not matched to a gene; V was cut back by 1 base and J by 6 bases. Germline lookup yields CDR1 SGHNT and CDR2 YYREEE (reference sequence). CDR3 bases: TGTGCCAGCAGCTTGACCATGACGGGACAGGGGGCCGGGGAGCTGTTTTTT. It is translated as CASSLTMTGQGAGELFF.

The chain joins TRBV15 to TRBJ2-1; 8 bases map to TRBD1. V was pared by 2 bases and J by 9 bases, with 6 bases of the junction left unmatched. The CDR3 runs 14 residues. Germline lookup yields CDR1 LNHNV and CDR2 YYDKDF (reference sequence). The CDR3 coding sequence is TGTGCCACCAGCAGAAGCAACAGGGGGAGTGAGCAGTTCTTC. It codes for CATSRSNRGSEQFF.

The CDR3 DNA reads as TGTGCCAGCAGCCAAGATCGGCTAGCGGGGGCCCTAACGGGATTCACAGATACGCAGTATTTT. Amino acids: CASSQDRLAGALTGFTDTQYF. V and J are TRBV14 and TRBJ2-3, with 10 bases identical to TRBD2. Germline loops: CDR1 SGHDN, CDR2 FVKESK. This CDR3 has 21 residues. Losses at the gene ends were 0 bases for V and 2 bases for J; bases not matched to a gene: 17. Supplemented by reference TRBV14 and TRBJ2-3, the full variable domain reads EAGVTQFPSHSVIEKGQTVTLRCDPISGHDNLYWYRRVMGKEIKFLLHFVKESKQDESGMPNNRFLAERTGGTYSTLKVQPAELEDSGVYFCASSQDRLAGALTGFTDTQYFGPGTRLTVL.

In its sample, this clone was seen once. The chain couples TRBV7-9 to TRBJ1-3; D gene uncertain. The CDR3 spans 17 residues. Between the trimmed V and J ends, which lost 4 bases and 4 bases, there was a span of 20 bases. CDR1 and CDR2 (germline): SEHNR, FQNEAQ (reference sequence). CDR3 sequence (DNA): TGTGCCAGCAGCTCAACCCGCTCCCTGACCTCCGGAAACACCATATATTTT. This sequence encodes CASSSTRSLTSGNTIYF.

The CDR3 spells CASSLPGQGFTEAFF. As DNA, the CDR3 is TGTGCCAGCAGCTTGCCGGGACAGGGATTCACTGAAGCTTTCTTT. The rearrangement joins TRBV5-4 to TRBJ1-1, with TRBD1 matching over 9 bases. The V gene end was trimmed by 1 base and the J gene end by 4 bases; junction bases not matched to a gene: 5. The CDR3 length is 15 residues. In germline, CDR1 is SGHNT, CDR2 YYREEE (reference sequence).

This chain connects TRBV7-9 to TRBJ1-1; D ambiguous. Germline V gives CDR1 SEHNR, CDR2 FQNEAQ (reference sequence). There are 12 residues in the CDR3. Trimming removed 1 base from V and 11 bases from J, with 11 bases in between. The CDR3 loop is CASSLDVGGAFF. CDR3 nucleotides: TGTGCCAGCAGCTTAGATGTCGGAGGGGCTTTCTTT. Filled out from reference TRBV7-9 and TRBJ1-1, the complete variable domain reads DTGVSQNPRHKITKRGQNVTFRCDPISEHNRLYWYRQTLGQGPEFLTYFQNEAQLEKSRLLSDRFSAERPKGSFSTLEIQRTEQGDSAMYLCASSLDVGGAFFGQGTRLTVV.